Presented here are 13 T cell receptor beta chains from one specimen sequenced in a study of T-cell memory formation after mild COVID-19. TCRdb independently ran MiXCR on the 5' RACE reads; one entry per CDR3 protein. The data show fewer than 600,000 distinct CDR3 sequences, with about a fifth seen just once and around 7.7% held by the top ten. The specimen was PBMCs or a T cell subset sorted from them (not recorded which). The receptors were sampled from an adult woman who had mild COVID-19 (a few samples of this study predate the infection). Cell type and time point are not known.

The rearrangement joins TRBV6-5 to TRBJ2-1; 9 bases fit TRBD1. This CDR3 comprises 15 residues. With V trimmed by 0 bases and J by 9 bases, 6 bases remained unmatched. Germline values: CDR1 MNHEY, CDR2 SVGAGI. Written as DNA, the CDR3 is TGTGCCAGCAGTTACTCCGGGACAGGGCTTACTGAGCAGTTCTTC. Protein: CASSYSGTGLTEQFF.

V and J are TRBV14 and TRBJ2-6, with a weak D call TRBD1 (6 bases). Trimming took 4 bases from V and 0 from J, leaving 10 bases between them. This CDR3 has 16 residues. Germline CDR1 is SGHDN and CDR2 is FVKESK. CDR3 sequence (DNA): TGTGCCAGCAGCCCTGGACAGCACTCTGGGGCCAACGTCCTGACTTTC. As protein: CASSPGQHSGANVLTF. Variable domain in full (rest from reference TRBV14 and TRBJ2-6): EAGVTQFPSHSVIEKGQTVTLRCDPISGHDNLYWYRRVMGKEIKFLLHFVKESKQDESGMPNNRFLAERTGGTYSTLKVQPAELEDSGVYFCASSPGQHSGANVLTFGAGSRLTVL.

Written as DNA, the CDR3 is TGTGCCAGCAGCAGCGGACTAGTCCTCACAGATACGCAGTATTTT. Residues: CASSSGLVLTDTQYF. The chain employs TRBV5-4 and TRBJ2-3; 7 bases align to TRBD2. This CDR3 has 15 residues. Germline CDR1 SGHNT, CDR2 YYREEE (reference sequence). The V gene end was trimmed by 4 bases and the J gene end by 2 bases; junction bases not matched to a gene: 7.

The V and J genes are TRBV15 and TRBJ1-6; perhaps TRBD1 as D (5 bases). The CDR3 extends over 20 amino acids. V dropped 0 bases and J dropped 0 bases, with 18 bases sitting between them. The V gene's germline CDR1 is LNHNV and CDR2 YYDKDF (reference sequence). DNA of the CDR3: TGTGCCACCAGCAGAGATAGGGAGGGGATATCGAGCTCCTATAATTCACCCCTCCACTTT. Protein: CATSRDREGISSSYNSPLHF.

The gene calls are TRBV5-4 and TRBJ2-7, with 7 bases identical to TRBD2. With 1 base clipped from V and 7 bases from J, the junction kept 2 bases outside the gene matches. The CDR3 sequence is 12 residues long. Per the germline V gene, CDR1 is SGHNT and CDR2 is YYREEE (reference sequence). For the CDR3, the DNA is TGTGCCAGCAGCTTGAGAGCGGGGGAGCAGTACTTC. Its translation is CASSLRAGEQYF.

V gene TRBV4-2 combines with J gene TRBJ2-7; 9 nucleotides match TRBD2. This CDR3 spans 16 amino acids. V was pared by 0 bases and J by 3 bases, with 6 bases of the junction left unmatched. CDR1 is LGHNA and CDR2 is YNFKEQ in the germline V gene. CDR3 bases: TGTGCCAGCAGCCAAGACCAAGCGGGGGGATTCTACGAGCAGTACTTC. Translation gives CASSQDQAGGFYEQYF.

This clonotype has just one count. V is TRBV6-5 and J is TRBJ2-3; 7 bases agree with TRBD1. This CDR3 contains 16 residues. Germline V lookup: CDR1 MNHEY, CDR2 SVGAGI. V shed 4 bases, J shed 0 bases, and the junction held 7 bases outside the gene matches. CDR3 in amino acids: CASSSIRDSSTDTQYF. DNA of the CDR3: TGTGCCAGCAGTTCCATCCGGGACAGTAGCACAGATACGCAGTATTTT.

This clonotype was detected only a few times. J is TRBJ2-1 and V is TRBV5-6; 11 bases match TRBD1. The CDR3 contains 15 residues. The V segment lost 5 bases and the J segment 7 bases; nucleotides outside the gene matches: 8. From germline, CDR1 is SGHDT and CDR2 YYEEEE. Written as DNA, the CDR3 is TGTGCCAGCAGTTGGGGACAGGGGGGGGTAAATGAGCAGTTCTTC. This encodes CASSWGQGGVNEQFF.

This clonotype was found a few times. This rearrangement joins TRBV5-1 to TRBJ1-1; a possible D gene is TRBD1 (5 bases). The length of the CDR3 is 15 residues. CDR1 SGHRS and CDR2 YFSETQ come from the germline V gene. V was trimmed by 1 base and J by 4 bases, leaving 14 bases between them. The CDR3 spells CASSLNGGRITEAFF. CDR3 DNA sequence: TGCGCCAGCAGCTTGAATGGGGGTCGGATCACTGAAGCTTTCTTT.

This clonotype was picked up a small number of times. The chain combines TRBV2 with TRBJ1-2; D gene uncertain. CDR3 size: 13 residues. V dropped 11 bases and J dropped 0 bases, with 13 bases sitting between them. The germline CDR1 and CDR2 sequences are SNHLY and FYNNEI. CDR3 sequence (DNA): TGTGCCGCCCCGGCGGTTGCTAACTATGGCTACACCTTC. Translating it yields CAAPAVANYGYTF.

The chain couples TRBV30 to TRBJ2-3, with D hard to call. The CDR3 is 12 residues long. The germline V gene has CDR1 GTSNPN and CDR2 SVGIG (reference sequence). V lost 3 bases, J lost 0 bases, and 4 bases lay in between. CDR3: CAWSLSTDTQYF. For the CDR3, the DNA is TGTGCCTGGAGCCTAAGCACAGATACGCAGTATTTT.

This clonotype was counted many times. The genes are TRBV4-1 and TRBJ2-7; 9 bases are a match to TRBD1. V lost 7 bases, J lost 3 bases, and 4 bases stayed unmatched. The germline V gene encodes CDR1 MGHRA and CDR2 YSYEKL. There are 13 residues in the CDR3. The CDR3 DNA follows: TGCGCCAGCACCCCGACAGGGGGCTACGAGCAGTACTTC. Translating it yields CASTPTGGYEQYF.

This clonotype was seen at least ten times. The chain recombines TRBV27 with TRBJ2-7; 13 nucleotides align to TRBD2. The V and J ends lost 4 bases and 2 bases, in that order; junction bases with no gene match: 5. Per the germline V gene, CDR1 is MNHEY and CDR2 is SMNVEV (reference sequence). The CDR3 length is 16 residues. DNA for the CDR3: TGTGCCAGCAGTTACCTAGGGACTAGCGGGACCTACGAGCAGTACTTC. Translated, it gives CASSYLGTSGTYEQYF.